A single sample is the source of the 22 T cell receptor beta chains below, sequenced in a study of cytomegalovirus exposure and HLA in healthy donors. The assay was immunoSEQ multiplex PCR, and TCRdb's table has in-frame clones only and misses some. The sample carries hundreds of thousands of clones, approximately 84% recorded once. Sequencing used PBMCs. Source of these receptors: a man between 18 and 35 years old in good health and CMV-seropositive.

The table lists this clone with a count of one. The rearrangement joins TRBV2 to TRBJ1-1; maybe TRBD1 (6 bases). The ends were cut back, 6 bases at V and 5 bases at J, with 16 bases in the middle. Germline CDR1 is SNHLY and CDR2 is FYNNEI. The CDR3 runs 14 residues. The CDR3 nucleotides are TGTGCCAGCAGCTCTTTCTCCGGACAGACTGAAGCTTTCTTT. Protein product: CASSSFSGQTEAFF.

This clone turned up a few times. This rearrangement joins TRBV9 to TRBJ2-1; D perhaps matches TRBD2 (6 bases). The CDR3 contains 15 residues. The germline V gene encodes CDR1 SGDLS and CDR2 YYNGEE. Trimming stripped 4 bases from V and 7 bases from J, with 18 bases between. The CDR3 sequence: CASSFSSEGWNEQFF. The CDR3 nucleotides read TGTGCCAGCAGCTTCAGCTCGGAGGGGTGGAATGAGCAGTTCTTC.

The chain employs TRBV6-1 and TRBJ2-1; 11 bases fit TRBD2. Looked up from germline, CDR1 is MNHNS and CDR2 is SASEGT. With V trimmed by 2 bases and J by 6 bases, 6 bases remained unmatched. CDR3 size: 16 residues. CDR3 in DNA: TGTGCCAGCAGTGAACGGGCTAGCGGGAGGAGCAATGAGCAGTTCTTC. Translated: CASSERASGRSNEQFF.

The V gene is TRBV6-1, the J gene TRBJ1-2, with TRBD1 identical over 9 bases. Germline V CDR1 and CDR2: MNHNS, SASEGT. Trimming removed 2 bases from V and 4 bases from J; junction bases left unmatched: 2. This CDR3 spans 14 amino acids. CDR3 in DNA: TGTGCCAGCAGTGAAACGGACAGGGGCTATGGCTACACCTTC. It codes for CASSETDRGYGYTF.

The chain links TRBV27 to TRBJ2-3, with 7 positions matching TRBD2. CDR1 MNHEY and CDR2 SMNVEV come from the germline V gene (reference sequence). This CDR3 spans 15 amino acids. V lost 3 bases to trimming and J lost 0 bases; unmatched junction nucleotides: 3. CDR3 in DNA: TGTGCCAGCAGTTTCGAGGGAGGGAGCACAGATACGCAGTATTTT. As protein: CASSFEGGSTDTQYF.

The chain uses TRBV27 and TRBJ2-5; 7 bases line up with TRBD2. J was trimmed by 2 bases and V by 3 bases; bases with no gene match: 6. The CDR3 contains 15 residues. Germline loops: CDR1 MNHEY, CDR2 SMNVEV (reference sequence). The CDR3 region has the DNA TGTGCCAGCAGTTTTGCTAGCGGACATCAAGAGACCCAGTACTTC. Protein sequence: CASSFASGHQETQYF.

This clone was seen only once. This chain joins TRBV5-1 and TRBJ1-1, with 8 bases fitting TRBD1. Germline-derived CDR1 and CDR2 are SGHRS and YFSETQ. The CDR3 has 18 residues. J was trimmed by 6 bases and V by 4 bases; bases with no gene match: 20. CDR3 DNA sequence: TGCGCCAGCAGCATACAACCGGGACAGGATGGCCTGAGGGCTGAAGCTTTCTTT. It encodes CASSIQPGQDGLRAEAFF.

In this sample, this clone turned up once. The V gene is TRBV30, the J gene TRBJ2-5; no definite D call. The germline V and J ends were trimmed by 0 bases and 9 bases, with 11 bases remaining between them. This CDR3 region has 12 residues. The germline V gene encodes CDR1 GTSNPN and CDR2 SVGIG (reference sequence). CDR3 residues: CAWSVHMGPQYF. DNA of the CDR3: TGTGCCTGGAGTGTGCATATGGGCCCCCAGTACTTC.

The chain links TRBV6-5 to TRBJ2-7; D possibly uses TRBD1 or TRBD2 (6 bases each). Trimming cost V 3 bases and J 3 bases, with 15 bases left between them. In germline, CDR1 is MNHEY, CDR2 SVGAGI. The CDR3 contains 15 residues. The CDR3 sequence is CASSYPIRGGYEQYF. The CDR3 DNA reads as TGTGCCAGCAGTTATCCGATCAGGGGAGGCTACGAGCAGTACTTC.

The CDR3 bases are TGCGCCAGCAACGAAGTACCGGGACTCACACCCTACGAGCAGTACTTC. Its translation is CASNEVPGLTPYEQYF. The chain couples TRBV5-1 to TRBJ2-7; D is perhaps TRBD2 (6 bases). This CDR3 is 16 amino acids long. In germline, CDR1 is SGHRS, CDR2 YFSETQ. Trimming pared 6 bases from V and 2 bases from J, leaving 21 bases between.

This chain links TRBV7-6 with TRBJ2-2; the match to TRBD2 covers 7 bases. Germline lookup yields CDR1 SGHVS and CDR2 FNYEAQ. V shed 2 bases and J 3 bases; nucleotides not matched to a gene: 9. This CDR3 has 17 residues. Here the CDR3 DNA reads TGTGCCAGCAGCTTACCCCTTAGTGGGAGGGACACCGGGGAGCTGTTTTTT. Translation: CASSLPLSGRDTGELFF.

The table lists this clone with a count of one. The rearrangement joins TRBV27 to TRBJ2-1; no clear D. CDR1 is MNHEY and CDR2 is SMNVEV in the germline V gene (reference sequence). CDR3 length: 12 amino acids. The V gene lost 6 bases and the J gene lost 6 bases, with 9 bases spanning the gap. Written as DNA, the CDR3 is TGTGCCAGCAGAGAGCTCGGCAATGAGCAGTTCTTC. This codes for CASRELGNEQFF.

Here the CDR3 DNA reads TGTGCCAGCAGTTTGTACGCCGGACTAGCGGTGAATGAGCAGTTCTTC. It is translated as CASSLYAGLAVNEQFF. This chain links TRBV27 with TRBJ2-1; TRBD2 matches at 10 bases. J was trimmed by 7 bases and V by 3 bases; bases with no gene match: 9. The V gene's germline CDR1 is MNHEY and CDR2 SMNVEV (reference sequence). The CDR3 totals 16 residues.

The CDR3 region is CSVGTSTDTQYF. The CDR3 region has the DNA TGCAGCGTGGGTACTTCCACAGATACGCAGTATTTT. The chain carries TRBV29-1 and TRBJ2-3; D remains unclear. The CDR3 is 12 residues long. Trimming shortened V by 6 bases and J by 2 bases, and 9 bases separated the two germline ends. Germline CDR1 is SQVTM and CDR2 is ANQGSEA.

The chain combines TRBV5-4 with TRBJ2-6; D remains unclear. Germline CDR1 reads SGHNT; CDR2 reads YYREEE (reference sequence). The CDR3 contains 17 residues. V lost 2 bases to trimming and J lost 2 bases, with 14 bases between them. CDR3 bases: TGTGCCAGCAGCTTTTCATGGCTTTCGGCTGGGGCCAACGTCCTGACTTTC. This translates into CASSFSWLSAGANVLTF.

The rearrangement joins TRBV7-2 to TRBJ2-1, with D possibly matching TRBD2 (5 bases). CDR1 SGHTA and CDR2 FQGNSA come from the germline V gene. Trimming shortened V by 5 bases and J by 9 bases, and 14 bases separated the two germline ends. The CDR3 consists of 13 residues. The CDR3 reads CASSVPFRGEQFF. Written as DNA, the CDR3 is TGTGCCAGCAGCGTCCCATTTCGGGGTGAGCAGTTCTTC.

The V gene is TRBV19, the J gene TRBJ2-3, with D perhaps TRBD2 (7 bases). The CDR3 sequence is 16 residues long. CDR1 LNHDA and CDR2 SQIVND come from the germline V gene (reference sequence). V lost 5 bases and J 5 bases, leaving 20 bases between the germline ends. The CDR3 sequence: CASSPRGGRARDTQYF. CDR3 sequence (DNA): TGTGCCAGTAGTCCCCGAGGGGGGAGGGCGCGAGATACGCAGTATTTT.

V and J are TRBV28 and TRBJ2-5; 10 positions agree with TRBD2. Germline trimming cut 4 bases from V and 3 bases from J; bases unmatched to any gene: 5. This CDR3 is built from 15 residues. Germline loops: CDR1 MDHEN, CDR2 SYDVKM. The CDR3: CASSSTGLAEETQYF. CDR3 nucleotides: TGTGCCAGCAGTTCCACTGGACTAGCGGAAGAGACCCAGTACTTC.

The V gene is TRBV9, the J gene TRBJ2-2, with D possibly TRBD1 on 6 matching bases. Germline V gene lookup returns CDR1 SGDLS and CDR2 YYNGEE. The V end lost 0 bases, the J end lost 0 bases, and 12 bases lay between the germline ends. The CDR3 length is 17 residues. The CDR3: CASSVAGWTANTGELFF. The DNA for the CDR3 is TGTGCCAGCAGCGTAGCAGGCTGGACAGCGAACACCGGGGAGCTGTTTTTT.

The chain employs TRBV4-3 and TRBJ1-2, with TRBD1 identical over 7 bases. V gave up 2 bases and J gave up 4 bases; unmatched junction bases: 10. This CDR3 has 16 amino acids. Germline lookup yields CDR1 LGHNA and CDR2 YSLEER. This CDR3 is CASSQSRQGSGYGYTF. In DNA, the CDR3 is TGCGCCAGCAGCCAATCTAGACAGGGATCGGGCTATGGCTACACCTTC.

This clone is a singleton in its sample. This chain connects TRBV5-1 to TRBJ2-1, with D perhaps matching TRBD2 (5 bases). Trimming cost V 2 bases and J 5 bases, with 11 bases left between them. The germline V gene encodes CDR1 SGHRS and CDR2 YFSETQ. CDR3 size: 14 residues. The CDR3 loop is CASSFRPGNNEQFF. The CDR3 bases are TGCGCCAGCAGCTTTAGGCCGGGGAACAATGAGCAGTTCTTC. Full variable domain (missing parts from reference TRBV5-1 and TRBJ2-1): KAGVTQTPRYLIKTRGQQVTLSCSPISGHRSVSWYQQTPGQGLQFLFEYFSETQRNKGNFPGRFSGRQFSNSRSEMNVSTLELGDSALYLCASSFRPGNNEQFFGPGTRLTVL.

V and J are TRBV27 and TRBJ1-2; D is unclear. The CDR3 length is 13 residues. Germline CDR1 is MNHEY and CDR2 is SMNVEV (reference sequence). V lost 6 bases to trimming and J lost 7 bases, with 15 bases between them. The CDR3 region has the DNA TGTGCCAGCAGGCCTGTGGGAGGGTCTGGCTACACCTTC. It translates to CASRPVGGSGYTF.